This TCR beta chain was documented in a study of blood T cell repertoires in COVID-19. Sequenced by immunoSEQ multiplex PCR; TCRdb stores in-frame clones only, minus some. The sample lists some 240,000 clones, around 90% occurring once. The CDR3 totals 14 residues. With 3 bases removed from V and 8 bases from J, the gap between germline ends came to 13 bases. Germline V gene data show CDR1 as MGHRA and CDR2 as YSYEKL. The clonotype was recovered from a man aged 60-69 years with COVID-19, enrolled during active disease. The V and J genes are TRBV4-1 and TRBJ1-4; tentatively, D is TRBD1 (5 bases). Sequencing was carried out using peripheral blood. CDR3 sequence (DNA): TGCGCCAGCAGCCACGAGCTAAGGGGCGAAAAACTGTTTTTT. This codes for CASSHELRGEKLFF.